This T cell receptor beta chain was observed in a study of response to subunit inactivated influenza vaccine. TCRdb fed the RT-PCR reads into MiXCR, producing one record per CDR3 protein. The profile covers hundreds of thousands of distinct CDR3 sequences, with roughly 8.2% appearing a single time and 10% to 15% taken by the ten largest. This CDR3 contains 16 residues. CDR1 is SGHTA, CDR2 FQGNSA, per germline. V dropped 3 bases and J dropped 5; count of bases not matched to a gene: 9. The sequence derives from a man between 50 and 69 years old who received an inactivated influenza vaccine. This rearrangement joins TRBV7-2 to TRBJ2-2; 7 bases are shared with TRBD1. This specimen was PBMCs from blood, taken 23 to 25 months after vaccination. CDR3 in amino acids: CASSFSQGVGTGELFF. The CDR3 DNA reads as TGTGCCAGCAGCTTCTCCCAGGGGGTTGGGACCGGGGAGCTGTTTTTT.